This T cell receptor (beta chain) was captured in a study of beta chain features in type 1 diabetes. Study-wide results and limits: In every one of the four CD4+ subsets, TCRB CDR3s were moderately but significantly shorter in Type 1 diabetes patients. PCR might favor shorter templates, but any such skew would affect patients and controls equally.

This clone was seen a handful of times. The antigen is undetermined. The entirety of the isolated RNA underwent reverse transcription, so expressed TCRB transcripts were sequenced. The average output of naive, central memory and regulatory T cell samples was roughly 3.6 million reads. Some clones are missing from TCRdb's copy, which holds only in-frame ones; the method was immunoSEQ multiplex PCR. The sample includes about 270,000 clones, around 15% of them seen just once. This CDR3 has 13 amino acids. The germline gives CDR1 MNHNS, CDR2 SASEGT. The V gene lost 6 bases and the J gene lost 0 bases, with 8 bases spanning the gap.

The specimen was naive CD4+ T cells from blood. The sequence was obtained from a young man with type 1 diabetes. V is TRBV6-1 and J is TRBJ1-1, with no clear D. CDR3 amino acids: CASRDTVNTEAFF. Written as DNA, the CDR3 is TGTGCCAGCAGAGACACCGTGAACACTGAAGCTTTCTTT.